This is a list of T cell receptor beta chains from one sample in a study of blood T cell repertoires in COVID-19. Using immunoSEQ multiplex PCR, the repertoire was profiled, and TCRdb retains in-frame clones only, with some absent. The sample contains fewer than 200,000 clones, roughly 80% of which appear only once. The sequenced sample was PBMCs or T cells enriched from blood (not recorded which). All receptors come from a woman between 55 and 75 years old with acute COVID-19. Each CDR3 is given with its conserved first and last residue. D genes are given only for firm matches. Expanded clones are given a class, and other clones once, few, many or no size at all.

>TRBJ1-1|TRBV7-9|-|many
CASSLARGTEAFF
TGTGCCAGCAGCTTAGCGCGGGGGACTGAAGCTTTCTTT
>TRBJ1-2|TRBV24-1|TRBD1|-
CATSDPDRAAGYTF
TGTGCCACCAGTGATCCGGACAGGGCTGCTGGCTACACCTTC
>TRBJ2-5|TRBV6-5|TRBD2|-
CASSQGLADEETQYF
TGTGCCAGCAGTCAGGGACTAGCGGATGAAGAGACCCAGTACTTC
>TRBJ1-2|TRBV28|-|few
CASSLAADYGYTF
TGTGCCAGCAGTTTAGCGGCAGACTATGGCTACACCTTC
>TRBJ2-1|TRBV23-1|TRBD1|-
CASSQGQGDEQFF
TGCGCCAGCAGTCAGGGACAGGGGGATGAGCAGTTCTTC
>TRBJ2-5|TRBV7-9|TRBD1|-
CASSRGQLQETQYF
TGTGCCAGCAGCCGGGGACAGTTACAAGAGACCCAGTACTTC
>TRBJ1-1|TRBV5-4|-|-
CASSPVGAQNTEAFF
TGTGCCAGCAGCCCCGTTGGGGCTCAGAACACTGAAGCTTTCTTT
>TRBJ1-1|TRBV7-2|-|-
CASSLESRVGTEAFF
TGTGCCAGCAGCTTGGAGAGCAGGGTGGGCACTGAAGCTTTCTTT
>TRBJ1-4|TRBV10-2|-|-
CASSSKFTLIDRNEKLFF
TGCGCCAGCAGTTCGAAGTTTACCCTGATAGACAGAAATGAAAAACTGTTTTTT
>TRBJ2-5|TRBV10-1|-|-
CASSEILQGTQYF
TGCGCCAGCAGTGAAATCCTCCAGGGGACCCAGTACTTC
>TRBJ2-7|TRBV2|-|-
CASSVTTGSPPGEQYF
TGTGCCAGCAGTGTCACCACCGGGAGTCCTCCGGGGGAGCAGTACTTC
>TRBJ2-3|TRBV7-2|TRBD1|-
CASSSQRTGGTDTQYF
TGTGCCAGCAGCTCCCAACGGACAGGGGGCACAGATACGCAGTATTTT
>TRBJ2-2|TRBV7-9|TRBD1|-
CASSLYRGQGITGELFF
TGTGCCAGCAGCTTATATAGGGGACAGGGAATCACCGGGGAGCTGTTTTTT
>TRBJ2-1|TRBV18|-|-
CASSPLGADDNEQFF
TGTGCCAGCTCACCCCTAGGGGCAGACGACAATGAGCAGTTCTTC
>TRBJ1-1|TRBV5-1|TRBD1|few
CASSRQGTEAFF
TGCGCCAGCAGCCGACAGGGGACTGAAGCTTTCTTT
>TRBJ2-1|TRBV18|TRBD1|-
CASSATGQGAWNEQFF
TGTGCCAGCTCTGCTACCGGACAGGGGGCGTGGAATGAGCAGTTCTTC
>TRBJ2-5|TRBV7-2|TRBD2|once
CASSLAFIGLAETQYF
TGTGCCAGCAGCTTAGCGTTTATAGGACTAGCCGAGACCCAGTACTTC
>TRBJ2-5|TRBV5-4|-|-
CASSLGTAPGAQYF
TGTGCCAGCAGCTTGGGTACAGCTCCAGGGGCCCAGTACTTC
>TRBJ1-6|TRBV27|-|-
CASSPRVSSYNSPLHF
TGTGCCAGCAGTCCCCGGGTTAGCTCCTATAATTCACCCCTCCACTTT
>TRBJ1-2|TRBV7-2|TRBD1|-
CASSYRDRVSYTF
TGTGCCAGCAGCTACAGGGACAGGGTCAGCTACACCTTC
>TRBJ2-2|TRBV7-2|TRBD2|few
CASSTRSSGSTGELFF
TGTGCCAGCAGCACCAGGAGTAGCGGGAGTACCGGGGAGCTGTTTTTT
>TRBJ1-2|TRBV6-2/TRBV6-3|TRBD1|few
CASSYWTGKIGYTF
TGTGCCAGCAGTTACTGGACAGGGAAGATCGGCTACACCTTC
>TRBJ1-5|TRBV19|TRBD1|-
CASSTGTGRSNQPQHF
TGTGCCAGTAGTACTGGGACAGGGCGGAGCAATCAGCCCCAGCATTTT
>TRBJ2-7|TRBV7-7|TRBD2|-
CASSPGTSGAVEQYF
TGTGCCAGCAGCCCCGGGACTAGCGGAGCCGTAGAGCAGTACTTC
>TRBJ2-7|TRBV10-3|TRBD1|-
CAISGGQGDVYEQYF
TGTGCCATCAGTGGGGGACAGGGAGATGTCTACGAGCAGTACTTC
>TRBJ1-2|TRBV9|-|-
CASSGGGPDVIWGYTF
TGTGCCAGCAGCGGAGGAGGCCCCGATGTAATATGGGGCTACACCTTC
>TRBJ2-3|TRBV5-5|TRBD1|-
CASSSDRGGDTQYF
TGTGCCAGCAGCTCGGACAGGGGAGGTGATACGCAGTATTTT
>TRBJ1-5|TRBV28|-|-
CATNFNSNQPQHF
TGTGCCACAAACTTCAATAGCAATCAGCCCCAGCATTTT
>TRBJ2-6|TRBV4-3|-|once
CASSQLSGGANVLTF
TGCGCCAGCAGCCAACTAAGCGGTGGGGCCAACGTCCTGACTTTC
>TRBJ1-1|TRBV9|-|once
CASSSGWGEASEAFF
TGTGCCAGCAGCAGCGGGTGGGGTGAGGCAAGTGAAGCTTTCTTT
>TRBJ2-1|TRBV24-1|TRBD1|-
CATEIPGQRNNEQFF
TGTGCCACCGAAATACCGGGACAGAGAAACAATGAGCAGTTCTTC
>TRBJ1-1|TRBV6-6|-|-
CASSSGNTEAFF
TGTGCCAGCTCCAGCGGGAACACTGAAGCTTTCTTT
>TRBJ2-2|TRBV12-3/TRBV12-4|TRBD2|-
CASSLTSGELFF
TGTGCCAGCAGTTTGACTAGCGGAGAGCTGTTTTTT
>TRBJ2-7|TRBV10-3|TRBD1|once
CAISDGRQGNEQYF
TGTGCCATCAGTGATGGTCGACAGGGTAACGAGCAGTACTTC
>TRBJ2-2|TRBV18|-|-
CASSPRDRSDTGELFF
TGTGCCAGCTCACCAAGAGACAGATCGGACACCGGGGAGCTGTTTTTT
>TRBJ1-1|TRBV5-6|-|-
CASSFTRAGAEAFF
TGTGCCAGCAGCTTCACGAGGGCGGGGGCTGAAGCTTTCTTT
>TRBJ2-4|TRBV19|TRBD2|-
CASSVGLAGIKNIQYF
TGTGCCAGTAGTGTGGGACTAGCGGGAATCAAAAACATTCAGTACTTC